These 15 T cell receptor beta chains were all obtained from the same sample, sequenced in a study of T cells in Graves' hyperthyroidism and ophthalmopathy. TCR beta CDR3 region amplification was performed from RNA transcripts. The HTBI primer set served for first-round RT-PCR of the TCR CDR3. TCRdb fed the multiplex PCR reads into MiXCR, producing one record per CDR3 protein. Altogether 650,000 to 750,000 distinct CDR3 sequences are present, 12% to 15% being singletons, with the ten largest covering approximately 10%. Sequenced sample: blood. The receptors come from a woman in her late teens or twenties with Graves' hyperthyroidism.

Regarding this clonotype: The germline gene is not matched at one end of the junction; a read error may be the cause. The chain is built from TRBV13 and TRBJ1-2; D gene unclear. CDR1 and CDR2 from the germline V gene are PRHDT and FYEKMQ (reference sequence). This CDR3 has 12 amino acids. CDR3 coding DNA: TGTGCCAGCAGCTTAGATCACTGGGCGATTCCCTTC. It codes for CASSLDHWAIPF.

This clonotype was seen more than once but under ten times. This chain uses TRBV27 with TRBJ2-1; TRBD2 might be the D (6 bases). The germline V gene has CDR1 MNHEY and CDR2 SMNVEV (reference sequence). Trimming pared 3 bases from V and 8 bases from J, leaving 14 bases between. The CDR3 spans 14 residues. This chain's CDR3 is CASSFVGGADEQFF. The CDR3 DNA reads TGTGCCAGCAGTTTTGTCGGCGGGGCGGATGAGCAGTTCTTC.

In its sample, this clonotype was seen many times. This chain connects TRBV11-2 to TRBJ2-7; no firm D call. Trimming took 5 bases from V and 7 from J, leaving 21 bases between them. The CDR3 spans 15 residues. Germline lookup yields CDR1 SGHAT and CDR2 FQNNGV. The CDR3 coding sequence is TGTGCCAGCAGCCCCTTGTCAGGCCTTGTCCTAGAGCAGTACTTC. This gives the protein CASSPLSGLVLEQYF.

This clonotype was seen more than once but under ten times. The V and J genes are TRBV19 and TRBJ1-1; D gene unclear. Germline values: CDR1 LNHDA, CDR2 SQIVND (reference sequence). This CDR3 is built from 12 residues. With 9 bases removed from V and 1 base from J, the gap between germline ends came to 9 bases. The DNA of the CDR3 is TGTGCCAGCACTGGAGGGAACACTGAAGCTTTCTTT. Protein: CASTGGNTEAFF. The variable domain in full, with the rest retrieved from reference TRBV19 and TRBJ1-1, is DGGITQSPKYLFRKEGQNVTLSCEQNLNHDAMYWYRQDPGQGLRLIYYSQIVNDFQKGDIAEGYSVSREKKESFPLTVTSAQKNPTAFYLCASTGGNTEAFFGQGTRLTVV.

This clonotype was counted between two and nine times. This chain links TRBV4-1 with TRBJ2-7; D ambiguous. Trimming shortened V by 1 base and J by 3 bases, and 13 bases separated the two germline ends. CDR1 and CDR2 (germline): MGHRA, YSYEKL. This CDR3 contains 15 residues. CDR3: CASSQARTKNYEQYF. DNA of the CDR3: TGCGCCAGCAGCCAAGCGAGAACTAAAAACTACGAGCAGTACTTC.

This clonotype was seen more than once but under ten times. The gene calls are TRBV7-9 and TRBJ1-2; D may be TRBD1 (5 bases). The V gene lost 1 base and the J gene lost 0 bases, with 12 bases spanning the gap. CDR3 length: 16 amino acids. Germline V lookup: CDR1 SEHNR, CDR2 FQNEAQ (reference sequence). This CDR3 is CASSLGRGTANYGYTF. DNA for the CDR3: TGTGCCAGCAGCTTAGGGAGGGGAACAGCTAACTATGGCTACACCTTC.

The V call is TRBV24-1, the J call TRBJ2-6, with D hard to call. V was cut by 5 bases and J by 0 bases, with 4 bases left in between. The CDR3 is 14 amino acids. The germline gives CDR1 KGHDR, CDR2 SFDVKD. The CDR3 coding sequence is TGTGCCACCAGTGTAGGCTCTGGGGCCAACGTCCTGACTTTC. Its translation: CATSVGSGANVLTF.

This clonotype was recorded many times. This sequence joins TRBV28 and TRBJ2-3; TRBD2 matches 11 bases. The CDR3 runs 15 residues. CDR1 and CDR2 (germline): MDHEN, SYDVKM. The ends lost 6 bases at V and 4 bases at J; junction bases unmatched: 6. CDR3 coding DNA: TGTGCCAGCAGAGATAGCGGGAGGGCCTCAGATACGCAGTATTTT. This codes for CASRDSGRASDTQYF.

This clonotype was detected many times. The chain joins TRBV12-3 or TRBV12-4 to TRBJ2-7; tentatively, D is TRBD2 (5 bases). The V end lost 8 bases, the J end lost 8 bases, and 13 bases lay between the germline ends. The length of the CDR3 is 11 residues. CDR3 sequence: CASSSTLQQYF. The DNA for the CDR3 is TGTGCCAGCTCTAGCACGCTACAGCAGTACTTC.

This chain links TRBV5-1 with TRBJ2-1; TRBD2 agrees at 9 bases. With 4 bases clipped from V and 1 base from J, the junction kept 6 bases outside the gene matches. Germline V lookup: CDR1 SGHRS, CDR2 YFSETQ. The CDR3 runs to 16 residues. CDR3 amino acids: CASSPIAGASYNEQFF. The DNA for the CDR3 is TGCGCCAGCAGCCCCATAGCGGGAGCATCCTACAATGAGCAGTTCTTC.

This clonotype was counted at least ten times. The CDR3 nucleotides read TGTGCCAGCAGTGGGGACAGGGCGACAGATACGCAGTATTTT. This sequence encodes CASSGDRATDTQYF. The chain couples TRBV28 to TRBJ2-3; the match to TRBD1 covers 9 bases. This CDR3 has 14 residues. The V gene's germline CDR1 is MDHEN and CDR2 SYDVKM. The junction had 3 bases not matched to a gene; V was cut back by 5 bases and J by 3 bases.

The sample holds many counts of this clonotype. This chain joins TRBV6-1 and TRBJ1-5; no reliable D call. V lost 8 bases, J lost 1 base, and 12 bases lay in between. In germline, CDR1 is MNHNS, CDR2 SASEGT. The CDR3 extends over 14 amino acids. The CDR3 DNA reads TGTGCCAGCGGTAGAGTCGTAAGCAATCAGCCCCAGCATTTT. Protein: CASGRVVSNQPQHF.

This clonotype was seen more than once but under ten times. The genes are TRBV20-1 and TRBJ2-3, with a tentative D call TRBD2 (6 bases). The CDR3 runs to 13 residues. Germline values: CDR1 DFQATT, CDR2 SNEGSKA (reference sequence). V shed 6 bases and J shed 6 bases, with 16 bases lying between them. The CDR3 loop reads CSASSGDWDTQYF. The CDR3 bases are TGCAGTGCCTCTTCCGGGGACTGGGATACGCAGTATTTT.

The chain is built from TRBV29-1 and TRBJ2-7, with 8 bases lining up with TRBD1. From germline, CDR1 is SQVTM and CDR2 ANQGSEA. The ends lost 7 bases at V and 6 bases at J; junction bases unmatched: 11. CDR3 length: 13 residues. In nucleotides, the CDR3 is TGCAGCGCCACTACAGGGGGGTCAACCGAGCAGTACTTC. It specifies CSATTGGSTEQYF.

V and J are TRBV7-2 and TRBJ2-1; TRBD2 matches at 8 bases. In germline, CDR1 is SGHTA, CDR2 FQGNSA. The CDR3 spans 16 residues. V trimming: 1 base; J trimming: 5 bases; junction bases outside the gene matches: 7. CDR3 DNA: TGTGCCAGCAGCTTAGGATCGGGAGGGCCCAACAATGAGCAGTTCTTC. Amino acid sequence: CASSLGSGGPNNEQFF.